Following are 6 T cell receptor beta chains from one sample sequenced in a study of early T cells in non-severe SARS-CoV-2 infection. TCRdb redid the calling of the 5' RACE reads with MiXCR, one entry per CDR3 protein. The profile covers 55,000 to 85,000 distinct CDR3 sequences, with approximately 14% appearing a single time and around 15% taken by the ten largest. The specimen was whole blood. These receptors all stem from an adult who was a healthcare worker with PCR-confirmed SARS-CoV-2 infection or an uninfected control (not recorded which).

This clonotype was seen more than once but under ten times. The chain has TRBV5-1 and TRBJ2-3, with D possibly being TRBD1 (6 bases). The CDR3 totals 16 residues. V was trimmed by 4 bases and J by 2 bases, leaving 17 bases between them. The germline CDR1 and CDR2 sequences are SGHRS and YFSETQ. The CDR3 spells CASSLGLTGFTDTQYF. Here the CDR3 DNA reads TGCGCCAGCAGCCTAGGCCTGACAGGATTCACAGATACGCAGTATTTT.

This clonotype was seen repeatedly, ten times or more. The gene calls are TRBV7-8 and TRBJ1-2, with unresolved D. CDR1 SGHVS and CDR2 FQNEAQ come from the germline V gene. V shed 1 base and J shed 2 bases, with 11 bases lying between them. The CDR3 extends over 15 amino acids. In nucleotides, the CDR3 is TGTGCCAGCAGCTTAGGTAGGGCAGGCAACTATGGCTACACCTTC. Its protein product is CASSLGRAGNYGYTF.

The chain employs TRBV9 and TRBJ2-5; D might be TRBD2 (5 bases). In germline, CDR1 is SGDLS, CDR2 YYNGEE. Trimming stripped 0 bases from V and 3 bases from J, with 12 bases between. CDR3 length equals 15 residues. The CDR3 sequence is CASSVGTLGEETQYF. Written as DNA, the CDR3 is TGTGCCAGCAGCGTAGGGACCCTCGGGGAAGAGACCCAGTACTTC. Filled out from reference TRBV9 and TRBJ2-5, the complete variable domain reads DSGVTQTPKHLITATGQRVTLRCSPRSGDLSVYWYQQSLDQGLQFLIQYYNGEERAKGNILERFSAQQFPDLHSELNLSSLELGDSALYFCASSVGTLGEETQYFGPGTRLLVL.

The V and J genes are TRBV12-3 or TRBV12-4 and TRBJ1-2; no definite D call. V dropped 0 bases and J dropped 5 bases, with 16 bases sitting between them. The CDR3 has 16 amino acids. In DNA form, the CDR3 reads TGTGCCAGCAGTTTAGCCGGGTCCACAGTGTCTTATGGCTACACCTTC. It codes for CASSLAGSTVSYGYTF.

This clonotype was observed at least ten times. CDR3 nucleotide sequence: TGTGCCAGCAGCTTAGGGAGTACTAGCTCCTACGAGCAGTACTTC. This translates into CASSLGSTSSYEQYF. The chain uses TRBV7-6 and TRBJ2-7; a weak D match, TRBD2 (5 bases). Per the germline V gene, CDR1 is SGHVS and CDR2 is FNYEAQ. V lost 1 base and J 0 bases, leaving 10 bases between the germline ends. The CDR3 contains 15 residues.

The CDR3 DNA is TGTGCCAGCAGCTCGCAGACGGTAACCATGAACACTGAAGCTTTCTTT. This sequence encodes CASSSQTVTMNTEAFF. The chain has TRBV7-2 and TRBJ1-1; D uncertain. Germline-derived CDR1 and CDR2 are SGHTA and FQGNSA. The CDR3 extends over 16 amino acids. V lost 4 bases and J lost 0, with 15 bases in between.